The 27 T cell receptor beta chains presented below share a single source sample, sequenced in a study of OX40 agonist ivuxolimab in advanced cancers. Data came from immunoSEQ multiplex PCR; TCRdb stores just in-frame clones and leaves some out. In the table there are more than 40,000 clones, over 75% of which are singletons. The sequenced sample was CD4+ or CD8+ T cells sorted from blood, obtained in a trial of the OX40 agonist ivuxolimab. Receptors were obtained from an adult with an advanced solid tumor such as melanoma, head and neck, liver or kidney cancer.

The DNA for the CDR3 is TGTGCCAGTAGTATGTCGGGGGACAACTATGGCTACACCTTC. Translation: CASSMSGDNYGYTF. This chain connects TRBV19 to TRBJ1-2; D is possibly TRBD1 (5 bases). V lost 3 bases to trimming and J lost 2 bases, with 10 bases between them. This CDR3 spans 14 amino acids. Per germline, CDR1 LNHDA and CDR2 SQIVND (reference sequence).

This chain connects TRBV5-1 to TRBJ2-1; 8 bases map to TRBD2. This CDR3 has 15 residues. V gave up 5 bases and J gave up 0 bases; unmatched junction bases: 4. Germline loops: CDR1 SGHRS, CDR2 YFSETQ. The CDR3 DNA reads as TGCGCCAGCAGACAAAGCGGGAGCTCCTACAATGAGCAGTTCTTC. Translation: CASRQSGSSYNEQFF.

The chain is built from TRBV10-1 and TRBJ2-7; TRBD2 is a possible D gene (5 bases). The germline V and J ends were trimmed by 3 bases and 7 bases, with 16 bases remaining between them. CDR1 and CDR2 from the germline V gene are WNHNN and SYGVQD (reference sequence). This CDR3 spans 14 amino acids. The CDR3 sequence is CASSDGGTGGEQYF. The DNA of the CDR3 is TGCGCCAGCAGTGACGGCGGAACCGGCGGGGAGCAGTACTTC.

The rearrangement uses TRBV6-1 and TRBJ2-1; D gene uncertain. V was shortened by 3 bases and J by 3 bases, with 12 bases between the two germline ends. Germline CDR1 is MNHNS and CDR2 is SASEGT. This CDR3 has 15 residues. CDR3 nucleotide sequence: TGTGCCAGCAGTGAGCGCCAGGAAAACTACAATGAGCAGTTCTTC. Amino acids: CASSERQENYNEQFF.

This clone turned up a few times. V usage is TRBV29-1 and J usage is TRBJ2-1, with D perhaps matching TRBD2 (5 bases). With 2 bases removed from V and 5 bases from J, the gap between germline ends came to 7 bases. The CDR3 has 12 amino acids. Germline CDR1 reads SQVTM; CDR2 reads ANQGSEA. The CDR3, as DNA: TGCAGCGTTGAACGGGATAACAATGAGCAGTTCTTC. Protein product: CSVERDNNEQFF.

V and J are TRBV5-6 and TRBJ1-2; 8 bases align to TRBD1. Germline V CDR1 and CDR2: SGHDT, YYEEEE. CDR3 size: 13 residues. V dropped 4 bases and J dropped 5; count of bases not matched to a gene: 4. The CDR3 DNA is TGTGCCAGCAGCACTGACAGGGGTTATGGCTACACCTTC. It codes for CASSTDRGYGYTF.

This clone appeared a single time. The chain joins TRBV11-2 to TRBJ2-5; TRBD2 might be the D (6 bases). Trimming cost V 2 bases and J 6 bases, with 19 bases left between them. In germline, CDR1 is SGHAT, CDR2 FQNNGV. The CDR3 has 16 amino acids. The CDR3 is CASSLRGGMGMQTQYF. The CDR3 bases are TGTGCCAGCAGCTTAAGAGGCGGGATGGGTATGCAGACCCAGTACTTC.

The J gene is TRBJ1-1, the V gene TRBV6-5; no reliable D call. The CDR3 has 13 amino acids. The germline V gene has CDR1 MNHEY and CDR2 SVGAGI. V was shortened by 2 bases and J by 7 bases, with 11 bases between the two germline ends. DNA of the CDR3: TGTGCCAGCAGTTACCTTATGGCCGGTGAAGCTTTCTTT. It is translated as CASSYLMAGEAFF.

By frequency in the sample, this clone is medium-sized (0.01 to 0.1%). The gene calls are TRBV5-4 and TRBJ2-3; 7 bases agree with TRBD1. The ends lost 4 bases at V and 3 bases at J; junction bases unmatched: 5. The CDR3 covers 14 residues. Germline values: CDR1 SGHNT, CDR2 YYREEE (reference sequence). The CDR3 DNA is TGTGCCAGCAGCCCAAGACAGGGAACAGATACGCAGTATTTT. It yields the protein CASSPRQGTDTQYF.

The genes are TRBV9 and TRBJ1-4; 9 nucleotides agree with TRBD1. The V gene end was trimmed by 0 bases and the J gene end by 8 bases; junction bases not matched to a gene: 5. This CDR3 comprises 15 residues. Per germline, CDR1 SGDLS and CDR2 YYNGEE. CDR3 loop: CASSVGTGELEKLFF. The CDR3 DNA follows: TGTGCCAGCAGCGTAGGGACAGGGGAACTAGAAAAACTGTTTTTT.

The chain is built from TRBV7-2 and TRBJ2-5, with TRBD1 matching over 8 bases. The CDR3 extends over 14 amino acids. Unmatched junction bases numbered 7, after V lost 5 bases and J lost 5 bases. Germline V lookup: CDR1 SGHTA, CDR2 FQGNSA. The CDR3 nucleotides are TGTGCCAGCAGCGCACCAGGGGGCTGGGAGACCCAGTACTTC. Its protein is CASSAPGGWETQYF.

V gene TRBV11-3 combines with J gene TRBJ2-3; D not certain. CDR3 size: 16 residues. Germline-derived CDR1 and CDR2 are SGHNT and YENEEA. V dropped 1 base and J dropped 4 bases, with 15 bases sitting between them. The CDR3 DNA reads as TGTGCCAGCAGCTTAGGCGTAGAGGCCGGTGCAGATACGCAGTATTTT. It translates to CASSLGVEAGADTQYF.

The chain has TRBV11-1 and TRBJ1-2; 7 bases map to TRBD1. V shed 6 bases, J shed 7 bases, and the junction held 8 bases outside the gene matches. The V gene's germline CDR1 is SGHAT and CDR2 FQDESV (reference sequence). This CDR3 spans 13 amino acids. CDR3 region: CASRPGTVGGYTF. CDR3 in DNA: TGTGCCAGCAGACCAGGGACAGTGGGTGGCTACACCTTC. The complete variable domain, with remaining parts taken from reference TRBV11-1 and TRBJ1-2, reads EAEVAQSPRYKITEKSQAVAFWCDPISGHATLYWYRQILGQGPELLVQFQDESVVDDSQLPKDRFSAERLKGVDSTLKIQPAELGDSAMYLCASRPGTVGGYTFGSGTRLTVV.

This clone appeared a single time. The rearrangement uses TRBV28 and TRBJ1-1; tentatively, D is TRBD1 (6 bases). The V end was cut by 3 bases, the J end by 0 bases, with 8 bases between. This CDR3 is 14 amino acids long. Germline V lookup: CDR1 MDHEN, CDR2 SYDVKM. The DNA of the CDR3 is TGTGCCAGCAGTTTTCAGGGGATGAACACTGAAGCTTTCTTT. Encoded protein: CASSFQGMNTEAFF.

There are a few counts of this clone. The rearrangement links TRBV7-2 to TRBJ2-3; D is possibly TRBD2 (6 bases). This CDR3 spans 17 amino acids. The V end lost 0 bases, the J end lost 3 bases, and 16 bases lay between the germline ends. Germline V gives CDR1 SGHTA, CDR2 FQGNSA. This CDR3 reads CASSLAPVLATTDTQYF. CDR3 sequence (DNA): TGTGCCAGCAGCTTAGCGCCGGTGCTAGCGACGACAGATACGCAGTATTTT.

The chain is built from TRBV27 and TRBJ2-3; TRBD2 aligns across 8 bases. This CDR3 contains 17 residues. Germline trimming cut 4 bases from V and 4 bases from J; bases unmatched to any gene: 13. Per the germline V gene, CDR1 is MNHEY and CDR2 is SMNVEV (reference sequence). The chain's CDR3 is CASSSRSSGLFADTQYF. The CDR3 bases are TGTGCCAGCAGTTCCCGTTCTAGCGGGCTTTTCGCAGATACGCAGTATTTT.

This rearrangement joins TRBV11-3 to TRBJ2-1, with a weak D call TRBD2 (6 bases). The germline V gene encodes CDR1 SGHNT and CDR2 YENEEA. The CDR3 extends over 13 amino acids. Between the trimmed V and J ends, which lost 5 bases and 9 bases, there was a span of 14 bases. CDR3 DNA sequence: TGTGCCAGCAGCACCGGGACTCTACTTGAGCAGTTCTTC. Residues: CASSTGTLLEQFF.

CDR3 residues: CALAGGTGGTDTQYF. CDR3 in DNA: TGCGCGTTAGCGGGAGGGACGGGGGGCACAGATACGCAGTATTTT. J is TRBJ2-3 and V is TRBV10-2, with TRBD2 matching over 11 bases. The CDR3 contains 15 residues. Germline CDR1 is WSHSY and CDR2 is SAAADI.

The chain combines TRBV19 with TRBJ2-4; tentatively, D is TRBD2 (5 bases). V was clipped by 1 base and J by 0 bases, with 10 bases between them. This CDR3 has 16 amino acids. Germline V gene sequence: CDR1 LNHDA, CDR2 SQIVND (reference sequence). This CDR3 reads CASSIVGAGAKNIQYF. In DNA, the CDR3 is TGTGCCAGTAGTATAGTTGGTGCGGGAGCCAAAAACATTCAGTACTTC.

The chain has TRBV11-2 and TRBJ2-5; 7 nucleotides align to TRBD1. Germline V gene data show CDR1 as SGHAT and CDR2 as FQNNGV. The trim removed 3 bases at V and 4 bases at J, leaving 11 bases unmatched. This CDR3 has 16 amino acids. The CDR3 loop is CASSFRDSRFLETQYF. The CDR3, as DNA: TGTGCCAGCAGCTTCCGGGACAGCAGATTTCTAGAGACCCAGTACTTC.

The J gene is TRBJ2-2, the V gene TRBV27; 7 bases map to TRBD1. From germline, CDR1 is MNHEY and CDR2 SMNVEV (reference sequence). This CDR3 contains 15 residues. V lost 6 bases and J lost 1; bases outside the gene matches: 5. Here the CDR3 reads CASSRDRLNTGELFF. CDR3 in DNA: TGTGCCAGCAGCAGGGACAGATTGAACACCGGGGAGCTGTTTTTT.

The chain has TRBV5-5 and TRBJ2-7; the D call may be TRBD1 or TRBD2 (5 bases each). The CDR3 spans 15 residues. Trimming pared 3 bases from V and 6 bases from J, leaving 19 bases between. Per the germline V gene, CDR1 is SGHKS and CDR2 is YYEKEE (reference sequence). The CDR3 loop is CASSYLGRDRGEQYF. The CDR3 DNA reads as TGTGCCAGCAGCTACCTTGGAAGGGACCGGGGCGAGCAGTACTTC.

This chain connects TRBV11-2 to TRBJ2-7; 9 bases are a match to TRBD1. The CDR3 is made up of 18 amino acids. V gave up 5 bases and J gave up 2 bases; unmatched junction bases: 16. Germline CDR1 reads SGHAT; CDR2 reads FQNNGV. For the CDR3, the DNA is TGTGCCAGCAGCCCAGTCGGTAGGGACAGGGCTTCAACCTACGAGCAGTACTTC. Its translation: CASSPVGRDRASTYEQYF.

The rearrangement joins TRBV6-1 to TRBJ1-1; TRBD1 matches at 8 bases. The germline CDR1 and CDR2 sequences are MNHNS and SASEGT. J was trimmed by 0 bases and V by 6 bases; bases with no gene match: 6. CDR3 length: 15 residues. CDR3 DNA sequence: TGTGCCAGCAGGCCAAGACAGGGGTTGAACACTGAAGCTTTCTTT. Its protein is CASRPRQGLNTEAFF.

The chain uses TRBV19 and TRBJ2-4, with D perhaps TRBD2 (5 bases). Trimming shortened V by 6 bases and J by 3 bases, and 12 bases separated the two germline ends. The CDR3 length is 14 residues. Germline V gives CDR1 LNHDA, CDR2 SQIVND (reference sequence). CDR3 sequence reads: CASSQIGDKNIQYF. The CDR3 DNA follows: TGTGCCAGTAGCCAAATCGGGGACAAAAACATTCAGTACTTC.

This CDR3 is CASSPGQGKTEAFF. CDR3 bases: TGTGCCAGCTCACCAGGACAGGGAAAAACTGAAGCTTTCTTT. The chain is built from TRBV18 and TRBJ1-1; TRBD1 agrees at 8 bases. J gave up 5 bases and V 2 bases, and 4 bases lay outside the gene matches. Germline V CDR1 and CDR2: KGHSH, LQKENI. The CDR3 contains 14 residues.

The chain joins TRBV4-2 to TRBJ2-1; no clear D. Germline V gene data show CDR1 as LGHNA and CDR2 as YNFKEQ. Deletions cut 1 base from V and 9 bases from J, with 13 bases between. The CDR3 totals 14 residues. The CDR3 sequence: CASSQAVENGEQFF. For the CDR3, the DNA is TGTGCCAGCAGCCAAGCGGTGGAGAACGGTGAGCAGTTCTTC.